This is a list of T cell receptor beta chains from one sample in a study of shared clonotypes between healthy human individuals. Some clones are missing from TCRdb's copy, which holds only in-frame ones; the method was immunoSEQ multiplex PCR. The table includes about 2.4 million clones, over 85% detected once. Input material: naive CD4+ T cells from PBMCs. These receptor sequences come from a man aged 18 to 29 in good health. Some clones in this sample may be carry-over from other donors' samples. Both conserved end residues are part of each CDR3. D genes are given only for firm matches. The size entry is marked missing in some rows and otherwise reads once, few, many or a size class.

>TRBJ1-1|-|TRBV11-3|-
CASSLDITGEAFF
TGTGCCAGCAGCTTAGACATAACTGGTGAAGCTTTCTTT
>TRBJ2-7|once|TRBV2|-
CASSDLGRRFGGEQYF
TGTGCCAGCAGTGACCTGGGACGGCGGTTCGGGGGTGAGCAGTACTTC
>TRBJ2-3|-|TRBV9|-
CASSATADTRDTQYF
TGTGCCAGCAGCGCGACGGCGGATACCCGTGATACGCAGTATTTT
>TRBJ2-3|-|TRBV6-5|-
CASRTGSITDTQYF
TGTGCCAGCAGGACGGGTAGCATAACAGATACGCAGTATTTT
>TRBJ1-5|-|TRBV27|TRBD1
CASSLMPGGNQPQHF
TGTGCCAGCAGTTTAATGCCAGGGGGGAATCAGCCCCAGCATTTT
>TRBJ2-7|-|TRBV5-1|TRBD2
CASSLLTSGSYEQYF
TGCGCCAGCAGCTTGCTGACTAGCGGGTCCTACGAGCAGTACTTC
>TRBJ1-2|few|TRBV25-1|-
CASSEDSFYTF
TGTGCCAGCAGCGAGGACAGCTTCTACACCTTC
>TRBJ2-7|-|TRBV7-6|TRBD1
CASSFLGGLGEQYF
TGTGCCAGCAGCTTTCTAGGGGGCTTGGGCGAGCAGTACTTC
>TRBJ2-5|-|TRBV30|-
CAWSSQETQYF
TGTGCCTGGAGTTCCCAAGAGACCCAGTACTTC
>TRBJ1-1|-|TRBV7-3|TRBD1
CASSLRGTGFTEAFF
TGTGCCAGCAGCTTACGTGGGACAGGGTTCACTGAAGCTTTCTTT
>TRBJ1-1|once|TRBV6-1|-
CAITPVFMNTEAFF
TGTGCCATCACTCCCGTTTTCATGAACACTGAAGCTTTCTTT
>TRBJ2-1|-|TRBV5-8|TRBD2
CASSLDQTSGYNEQFF
TGTGCCAGCAGCTTGGATCAGACTAGCGGCTACAATGAGCAGTTCTTC
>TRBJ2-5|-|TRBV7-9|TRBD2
CASSSGTSGRVPGETQYF
TGTGCCAGCAGCTCCGGGACTAGCGGGAGGGTCCCCGGAGAGACCCAGTACTTC
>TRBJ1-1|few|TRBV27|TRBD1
CASSSRQGTTEAFF
TGTGCCAGCAGTTCAAGACAGGGTACGACTGAAGCTTTCTTT
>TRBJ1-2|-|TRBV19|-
CASSMESREGGYTF
TGTGCCAGTAGTATGGAGTCGAGGGAGGGTGGCTACACCTTC
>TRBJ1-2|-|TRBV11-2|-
CASSSGTSYGYTF
TGTGCCAGCAGCTCCGGGACCAGCTATGGCTACACCTTC
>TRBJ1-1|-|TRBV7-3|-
CASSLGGGTEAFF
TGTGCCAGCAGCTTGGGTGGGGGCACTGAAGCTTTCTTT
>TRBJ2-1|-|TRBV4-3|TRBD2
CASSQTSGGGEQFF
TGCGCCAGCAGCCAGACTAGCGGAGGGGGTGAGCAGTTCTTC
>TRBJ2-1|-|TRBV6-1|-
CASSFTGVTYNEQFF
TGTGCCAGCAGTTTCACGGGAGTTACCTACAATGAGCAGTTCTTC
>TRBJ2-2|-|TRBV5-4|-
CASSPWRGSNTGELFF
TGTGCCAGCAGCCCTTGGCGCGGGTCGAACACCGGGGAGCTGTTTTTT
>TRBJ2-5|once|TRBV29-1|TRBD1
CSGGTGVKTQYF
TGCAGCGGGGGGACAGGGGTAAAGACCCAGTACTTC
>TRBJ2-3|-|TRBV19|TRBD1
CASNWDRATDTQYF
TGTGCCAGTAACTGGGACAGGGCCACAGATACGCAGTATTTT
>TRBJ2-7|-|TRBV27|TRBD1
CASSETPGQVPYEQYF
TGTGCCAGCAGTGAAACTCCGGGACAGGTGCCCTACGAGCAGTACTTC
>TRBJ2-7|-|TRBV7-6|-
CASRPGRDSYEQYF
TGTGCCAGCCGCCCGGGACGGGACTCCTACGAGCAGTACTTC
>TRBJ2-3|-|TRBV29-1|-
CSVEEGGRADTQYF
TGCAGCGTTGAAGAAGGGGGTCGGGCAGATACGCAGTATTTT
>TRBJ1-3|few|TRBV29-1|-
CSGGSGNTIYF
TGCAGCGGCGGCAGTGGAAACACCATATATTTT
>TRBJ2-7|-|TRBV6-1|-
CASGRDAYEQYF
TGTGCCAGCGGACGGGATGCCTACGAGCAGTACTTC
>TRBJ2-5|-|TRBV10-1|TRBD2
CASSAGGPQETQYF
TGCGCCAGCAGTGCGGGGGGGCCCCAAGAGACCCAGTACTTC
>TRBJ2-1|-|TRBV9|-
CASSLGGHYNEQFF
TGTGCCAGCAGCCTAGGAGGTCACTACAATGAGCAGTTCTTC
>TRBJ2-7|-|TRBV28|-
CASSLFQRSSYEQYF
TGTGCCAGCAGTTTATTTCAGCGGAGCTCCTACGAGCAGTACTTC
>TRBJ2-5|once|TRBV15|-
CATSRGGGETQYF
TGTGCCACCAGCAGGGGAGGGGGAGAGACCCAGTACTTC
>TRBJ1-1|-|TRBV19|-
CASSIGADEAFF
TGTGCCAGTAGTATAGGGGCTGATGAAGCTTTCTTT
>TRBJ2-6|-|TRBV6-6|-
CASSSPSSGANVLTF
TGTGCCAGCAGTTCTCCCTCCTCTGGGGCCAACGTCCTGACTTTC
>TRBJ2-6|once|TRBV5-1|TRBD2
CASSYGLAGGVGANVLTF
TGCGCCAGCAGCTACGGACTAGCGGGAGGGGTTGGGGCCAACGTCCTGACTTTC
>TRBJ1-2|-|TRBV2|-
CASTGDGAYGYIF
TGTGCCAGCACCGGGGACGGTGCTTATGGCTACATCTTC